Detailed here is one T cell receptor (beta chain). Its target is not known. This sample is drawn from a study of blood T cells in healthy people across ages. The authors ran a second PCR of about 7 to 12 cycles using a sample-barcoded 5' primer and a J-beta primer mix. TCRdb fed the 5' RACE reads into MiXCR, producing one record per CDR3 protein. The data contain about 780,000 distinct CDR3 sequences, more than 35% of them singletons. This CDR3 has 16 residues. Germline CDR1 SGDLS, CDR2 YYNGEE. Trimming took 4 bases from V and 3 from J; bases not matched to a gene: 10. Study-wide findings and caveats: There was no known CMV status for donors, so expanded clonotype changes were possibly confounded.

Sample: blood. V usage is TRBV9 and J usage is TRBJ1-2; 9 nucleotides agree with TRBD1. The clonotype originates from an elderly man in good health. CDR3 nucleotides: TGTGCCAGCAGCCCGGGACAGGGACCGCTGGACTATGGCTACACCTTC. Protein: CASSPGQGPLDYGYTF.